Listed below are T cell receptor beta chains from one sample, sequenced in a study of blood T cell repertoires in COVID-19. The repertoire was sequenced with immunoSEQ multiplex PCR; TCRdb's copy has only in-frame clones and lacks some. The table has 200,000 or so clones, about 80% seen once. The sequencing sample was made of PBMCs or T cells enriched from blood (not recorded which). These receptor sequences come from a man in his forties who had recovered from COVID-19. Both conserved end residues are part of each CDR3.

>TRBV18
CASSPTGGNSPLHF
>TRBV30
CAWTGQGKYEQYF
>TRBV11-2
CASSPGQGAGETEAFF
>TRBV5-1
CASSTETGTEAFF
>TRBV9
CASSVFGTGAYEQYF
>TRBV7-2
CASSLEGGYRFF
>TRBV27
CASSLTPTGRLAGELFF
>TRBV2
CASSGQGTGELFF
>TRBV30
CAWSVGHTSTYEQYF
>TRBV14
CASSPWTGSGYEQYF
>TRBV3-1/TRBV3-2
CASSQEVLRGPFNTGELFF
>TRBV7-9
CASSLAWGQKKGYYGYTF
>TRBV28
CASSLTAGGYTF
>TRBV28
CASSLVGGTGNTIYF
>TRBV6-5
CASSYDRYQPQHF
>TRBV5-8
CASSPGSDNSNEKLFF
>TRBV11-2
CASSLDQATGIHF
>TRBV15
CATSRAGQAVVGYTF
>TRBV30
CAWSKGSGIYNEQFF
>TRBV6-5
CASMSVNYGYTF
>TRBV18
CASSHQNTEAFF
>TRBV12-5
CARDKDGRGHTYEQYF
>TRBV5-1
CASSLTGNEQYF
>TRBV10-3
CAIRDDRFNQPQHF
>TRBV28
CASSLYGAGGAFF
>TRBV24-1
CATSDYRTGEKLFF
>TRBV6-4
CASSASGDTGELFF
>TRBV4-1
CASSRRRSGGASTDTQYF
>TRBV2
CASSPGQGRSGANVLTF
>TRBV19
CASSTDRGYGYTF
>TRBV27
CASRQNGGNEQFF
>TRBV19
CASSLRTGGIDTQYF
>TRBV6-5
CASRGSYEKLFF
>TRBV6-6
CASITSLRGQEFSYF
>TRBV5-1
CASSPGGLEIGEQFF
>TRBV7-2
CASSPPLDEEQFF
>TRBV6-5
CASAQSPRSGNTIYF